The sequence of this T cell receptor beta chain was determined in a study of cytomegalovirus exposure and HLA in healthy donors. PCR was performed using 60 Vbeta and 13 Jbeta primers. Assay used: immunoSEQ multiplex PCR; TCRdb lists only in-frame clones, some missing. The data contain a few hundred thousand clones, approximately 80% of them singletons. The CDR3 covers 15 residues. Unmatched junction bases numbered 4, after V lost 3 bases and J lost 2 bases. CDR1 and CDR2 from the germline V gene are SGHNT and YYREEE (reference sequence). Each of the donors was a healthy bone marrow donor. The chain has TRBV5-4 and TRBJ2-1, with TRBD1 identical over 8 bases. This receptor was identified in a girl aged 2 to 10 in good health and CMV-seronegative. Sequences were obtained from PBMCs. CDR3 sequence: CASSSGQGPYNEQFF. The DNA for the CDR3 is TGTGCCAGCAGCTCCGGACAGGGTCCCTACAATGAGCAGTTCTTC.